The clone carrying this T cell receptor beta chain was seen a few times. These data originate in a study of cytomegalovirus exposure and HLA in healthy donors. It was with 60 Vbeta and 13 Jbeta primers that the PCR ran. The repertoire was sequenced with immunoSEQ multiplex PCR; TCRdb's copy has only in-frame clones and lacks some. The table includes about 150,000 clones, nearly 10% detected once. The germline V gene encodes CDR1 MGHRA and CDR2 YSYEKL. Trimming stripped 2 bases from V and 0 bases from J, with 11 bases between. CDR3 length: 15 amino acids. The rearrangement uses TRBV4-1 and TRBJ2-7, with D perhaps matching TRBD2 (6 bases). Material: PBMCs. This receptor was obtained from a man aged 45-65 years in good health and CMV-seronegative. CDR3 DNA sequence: TGCGCCAGCAGCCAAAATCTGGGGGGCTCCTACGAGCAGTACTTC. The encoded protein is CASSQNLGGSYEQYF.